These 10 T cell receptor beta chains were all obtained from the same sample, sequenced in a study of T cell responses to AZD1222 COVID-19 vaccine. Only in-frame clones appear in the TCRdb table, and some are missing; sequencing was by immunoSEQ multiplex PCR. The sample has nearly 100,000 clones, roughly 88% seen once. The sequencing used peripheral blood, collected on day 0 of AZD1222 vaccination. The receptors derive from an adult in good health.

The rearrangement joins TRBV19 to TRBJ1-1; 8 nucleotides line up with TRBD1. This CDR3 has 15 amino acids. V dropped 7 bases and J dropped 0; count of bases not matched to a gene: 7. CDR1 LNHDA and CDR2 SQIVND come from the germline V gene (reference sequence). The CDR3 DNA sequence: TGTGCCAGTATAAGGCAGGGGGCTATGAACACTGAAGCTTTCTTT. This sequence encodes CASIRQGAMNTEAFF. The full variable domain, in which reference TRBV19 and TRBJ1-1 provide the parts outside the CDR3, is DGGITQSPKYLFRKEGQNVTLSCEQNLNHDAMYWYRQDPGQGLRLIYYSQIVNDFQKGDIAEGYSVSREKKESFPLTVTSAQKNPTAFYLCASIRQGAMNTEAFFGQGTRLTVV.

The genes are TRBV13 and TRBJ2-1; TRBD2 agrees at 13 bases. CDR1 and CDR2 (germline): PRHDT, FYEKMQ (reference sequence). V was pared by 5 bases and J by 6 bases, with 4 bases of the junction left unmatched. The CDR3 has 15 amino acids. DNA of the CDR3: TGTGCCAGCAGCGGTGGACTAGCGGGGGTCAATGAGCAGTTCTTC. This translates into CASSGGLAGVNEQFF.

The chain recombines TRBV5-8 with TRBJ1-5, with D tentatively TRBD1 (5 bases). Germline lookup yields CDR1 SGHTS and CDR2 YDEGEE. CDR3 size: 14 residues. The germline V and J ends were trimmed by 0 bases and 7 bases, with 11 bases remaining between them. CDR3 nucleotide sequence: TGTGCCAGCAGCTTGGGCAGGGTAGGACAGCCCCAGCATTTT. It translates to CASSLGRVGQPQHF.

The rearrangement links TRBV3-1 (or the pseudogene TRBV3-2) to TRBJ2-5; D gene ambiguous. The CDR3 totals 13 residues. Trimming shortened V by 5 bases and J by 7 bases, and 14 bases separated the two germline ends. The germline gives CDR1 LGHDT, CDR2 YNNKEL (reference sequence). In DNA, the CDR3 is TGTGCCAGCAGCTACACTCGCTCCGGGACCCAGTACTTC. Its protein is CASSYTRSGTQYF.

CDR3 protein: CASSLGVLGTGGSQPQHF. For the CDR3, the DNA is TGTGCCAGCAGCTTAGGCGTTCTGGGGACAGGGGGGAGTCAGCCCCAGCATTTT. This chain uses TRBV7-2 with TRBJ1-5; 11 bases are shared with TRBD1. The CDR3 extends over 18 amino acids. V shed 1 base and J 6 bases; nucleotides not matched to a gene: 11. From germline, CDR1 is SGHTA and CDR2 FQGNSA.

The V gene is TRBV30, the J gene TRBJ1-5; maybe TRBD1 (5 bases). This CDR3 has 14 amino acids. Trimming left V 4 bases short and J 3 bases short, with 13 bases between. Germline loops: CDR1 GTSNPN, CDR2 SVGIG (reference sequence). CDR3 in DNA: TGTGCCTGGACCAACCGGGGGTCCAATCAGCCCCAGCATTTT. Its protein is CAWTNRGSNQPQHF.

In its sample, this clone was seen once. The chain joins TRBV5-4 to TRBJ1-1; no definite D call. Trimming took off 6 bases at V and 4 bases at J, with 13 bases between the two ends. This CDR3 contains 13 residues. CDR1 and CDR2 (germline): SGHNT, YYREEE (reference sequence). As DNA, the CDR3 is TGTGCCAGCACCCTCTCACCCGGCACTGAAGCTTTCTTT. It codes for CASTLSPGTEAFF.

The rearrangement uses TRBV6-5 and TRBJ1-1; D is uncertain. The CDR3 runs 14 residues. The germline gives CDR1 MNHEY, CDR2 SVGAGI. Trimming took off 2 bases at V and 0 bases at J, with 7 bases between the two ends. For the CDR3, the DNA is TGTGCCAGCAGTTACAGCAGGATGAACACTGAAGCTTTCTTT. This sequence encodes CASSYSRMNTEAFF.

The J gene is TRBJ1-6, the V gene TRBV27; TRBD1 aligns across 8 bases. The junction had 10 bases not matched to a gene; V was cut back by 6 bases and J by 9 bases. Germline assignment: CDR1 MNHEY and CDR2 SMNVEV (reference sequence). The CDR3 runs to 15 residues. The CDR3 DNA is TGTGCCAGCAGGGAACGGACAGGGAAGAGTTCACCCCTCCACTTT. Protein sequence: CASRERTGKSSPLHF.

The V gene is TRBV11-3, the J gene TRBJ2-2; no definite D call. This CDR3 is built from 15 residues. CDR1 is SGHNT and CDR2 is YENEEA in the germline V gene. V was shortened by 4 bases and J by 0 bases, with 9 bases between the two germline ends. CDR3 in amino acids: CASSSGLANTGELFF. In DNA, the CDR3 is TGTGCCAGCAGCTCAGGCCTCGCGAACACCGGGGAGCTGTTTTTT.